These 7 T cell receptor beta chains share one sample of origin, sequenced in a study of PD-L1 blockade in urothelial cancer. Assay: immunoSEQ multiplex PCR; the TCRdb copy retains only in-frame clones and omits some. This sample has 40,000 to 45,000 clones, with 83% found just once. Specified time point: peripheral blood 6 weeks after treatment start. The source was PBMCs, collected around atezolizumab (anti-PD-L1) treatment. These receptors came from a man in his 60s with urothelial cancer.

The V gene is TRBV2, the J gene TRBJ1-5; 10 bases are shared with TRBD1. Trimming took 6 bases from V and 6 from J; bases not matched to a gene: 11. The CDR3 spans 16 residues. In germline, CDR1 is SNHLY, CDR2 FYNNEI. The CDR3 reads CASRETGTGVGQPQHF. The CDR3 DNA follows: TGTGCCAGCAGGGAAACCGGGACAGGGGTCGGTCAGCCCCAGCATTTT.

V is TRBV30 and J is TRBJ2-5; TRBD2 matches at 11 bases. The CDR3 length is 14 residues. Per the germline V gene, CDR1 is GTSNPN and CDR2 is SVGIG (reference sequence). V shed 3 bases and J 4 bases; nucleotides not matched to a gene: 4. CDR3 in DNA: TGTGCCTGGAGCTTCGGGACTAGCGGAGAGACCCAGTACTTC. Encoded protein: CAWSFGTSGETQYF.

V usage is TRBV29-1 and J usage is TRBJ2-7; tentative D call: TRBD2 (5 bases). The CDR3 is 13 residues long. Looked up from germline, CDR1 is SQVTM and CDR2 is ANQGSEA. V was shortened by 1 base and J by 6 bases, with 13 bases between the two germline ends. CDR3 residues: CSVEVRVGGEQYF. CDR3 coding DNA: TGCAGCGTTGAAGTTAGGGTTGGAGGCGAGCAGTACTTC.

The V call is TRBV28, the J call TRBJ2-7, with TRBD1 identical over 12 bases. The CDR3 has 15 residues. V lost 7 bases to trimming and J lost 6 bases; unmatched junction nucleotides: 10. CDR1 is MDHEN and CDR2 is SYDVKM in the germline V gene. CDR3 sequence reads: CASISPGQGAGEQYF. For the CDR3, the DNA is TGTGCCAGCATTTCTCCGGGACAGGGGGCAGGCGAGCAGTACTTC.

A single count supports this clone. The rearrangement uses TRBV10-3 and TRBJ2-3; 10 bases agree with TRBD2. Germline V gives CDR1 ENHRY, CDR2 SYGVKD. The CDR3 is 16 amino acids. V shed 4 bases and J 6 bases; nucleotides not matched to a gene: 10. CDR3 sequence (DNA): TGTGCCATCAGTGGTCTAGCGGGGGCAGGGGGGGATACGCAGTATTTT. Encoded protein: CAISGLAGAGGDTQYF.

V usage is TRBV6-6 and J usage is TRBJ2-7; 9 positions agree with TRBD1. V was clipped by 7 bases and J by 5 bases; unmatched bases: 9. This CDR3 spans 14 amino acids. The germline CDR1 and CDR2 sequences are MNHNY and SVGAGI (reference sequence). Here the CDR3 reads CASTEGQGHDEQYF. CDR3 sequence (DNA): TGTGCCAGCACCGAAGGACAGGGGCACGACGAGCAGTACTTC.

There are a few counts of this clone. The chain uses TRBV30 and TRBJ2-2, with TRBD1 matching over 7 bases. Germline CDR1 and CDR2: GTSNPN and SVGIG (reference sequence). CDR3 size: 16 residues. V gave up 6 bases and J gave up 6 bases; unmatched junction bases: 16. DNA for the CDR3: TGTGCCTGCCCGGGGACAGTAGCTTCGAGCGCCGGGGAGCTGTTTTTT. Protein product: CACPGTVASSAGELFF.